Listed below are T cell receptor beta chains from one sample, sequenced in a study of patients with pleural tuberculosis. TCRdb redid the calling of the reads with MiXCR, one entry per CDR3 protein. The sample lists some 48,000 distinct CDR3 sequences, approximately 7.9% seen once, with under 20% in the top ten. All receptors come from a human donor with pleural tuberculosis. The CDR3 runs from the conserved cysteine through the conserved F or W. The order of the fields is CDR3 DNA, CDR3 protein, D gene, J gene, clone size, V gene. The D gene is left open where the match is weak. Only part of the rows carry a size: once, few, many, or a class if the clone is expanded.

cdr3_nt: TGTGCCAGCAGTTATTCCAAAACTGAAGCTTTCTTT
cdr3_aa: CASSYSKTEAFF
d_call: .
j_call: TRBJ1-1
clone_size: many
v_call: TRBV6-2/TRBV6-3

cdr3_nt: TGTGCCAGCAGTAATAAGAAACCGGGACTAGCGGGAGGAGAGCAGTTCTTC
cdr3_aa: CASSNKKPGLAGGEQFF
d_call: TRBD2
j_call: TRBJ2-1
clone_size: many
v_call: TRBV25-1

cdr3_nt: TGTGCCAGCGCGGGACAGGGCTACACCGGGGAGCTGTTTTTT
cdr3_aa: CASAGQGYTGELFF
d_call: TRBD1
j_call: TRBJ2-2
clone_size: many
v_call: TRBV11-2

cdr3_nt: TGTGCCAGCGGCCCAGACAGCACTGAAGCTTTCTTT
cdr3_aa: CASGPDSTEAFF
d_call: .
j_call: TRBJ1-1
clone_size: many
v_call: TRBV2

cdr3_nt: TGTGCCAGCAGTTACAGGGGAGTCAAGTCACCCCTCCACTTT
cdr3_aa: CASSYRGVKSPLHF
d_call: .
j_call: TRBJ1-6
clone_size: many
v_call: TRBV6-2/TRBV6-3

cdr3_nt: TGTGCCAGCAGTTTATTCGGGAATGAGCAGTTCTTC
cdr3_aa: CASSLFGNEQFF
d_call: .
j_call: TRBJ2-1
clone_size: many
v_call: TRBV27

cdr3_nt: TGTGCCAGCAGCCCCACCGGGACAGGGGCAGATACGCAGTATTTT
cdr3_aa: CASSPTGTGADTQYF
d_call: TRBD1
j_call: TRBJ2-3
clone_size: many
v_call: TRBV4-2

cdr3_nt: TGTGCCAGCAGTCTCACAGGGGGCGCGGACAAAAACATTCAGTACTTC
cdr3_aa: CASSLTGGADKNIQYF
d_call: TRBD1
j_call: TRBJ2-4
clone_size: few
v_call: TRBV12-3/TRBV12-4

cdr3_nt: TGTGCCAGCAGTTTTGGGGCTAGCACTGAGGCTTTCTTT
cdr3_aa: CASSFGASTEAFF
d_call: .
j_call: TRBJ1-1
clone_size: .
v_call: TRBV12-3/TRBV12-4

cdr3_nt: TGTGCCAGCAGCTTAGATCGTCAGTTCTTC
cdr3_aa: CASSLDRQFF
d_call: .
j_call: TRBJ2-1
clone_size: many
v_call: TRBV7-2

cdr3_nt: TGTGCCAGCAGCCAAGATGGGCAGGGTGCCGAGACCCAGTACTTC
cdr3_aa: CASSQDGQGAETQYF
d_call: .
j_call: TRBJ2-5
clone_size: many
v_call: TRBV3-1

cdr3_nt: TGTGCCAGCAGCCCTACGACAGGGCGGCGGAACACTGAAGCTTTCTTT
cdr3_aa: CASSPTTGRRNTEAFF
d_call: TRBD1
j_call: TRBJ1-1
clone_size: many
v_call: TRBV14

cdr3_nt: TGTGCCACCAGTGATGTAGCGGGGACCTACAATGAGCAGTTCTTC
cdr3_aa: CATSDVAGTYNEQFF
d_call: TRBD2
j_call: TRBJ2-1
clone_size: many
v_call: TRBV24-1

cdr3_nt: TGTGCCAGCACCGGACAGGGGGAATCGCACGAGCAGTACTTC
cdr3_aa: CASTGQGESHEQYF
d_call: TRBD1
j_call: TRBJ2-7
clone_size: many
v_call: TRBV11-1

cdr3_nt: TGTGCCAGCAGTTTATGGTTCGGCGGGAGTGGGACAGATACGCAGTATTTT
cdr3_aa: CASSLWFGGSGTDTQYF
d_call: TRBD2
j_call: TRBJ2-3
clone_size: many
v_call: TRBV28

cdr3_nt: TGCGCCAGCAGCCAAGATTTCAGCTCTTCCCCCCAGCATTTT
cdr3_aa: CASSQDFSSSPQHF
d_call: .
j_call: TRBJ1-5
clone_size: many
v_call: TRBV4-1

cdr3_nt: TGCGCCAGCAGCCAACGAAATGCTCTGAATGAAAAACTGTTTTTT
cdr3_aa: CASSQRNALNEKLFF
d_call: .
j_call: TRBJ1-4
clone_size: many
v_call: TRBV4-1

cdr3_nt: TGTGCCAGCAGTGCCGAGGGGGATACGCAGTATTTT
cdr3_aa: CASSAEGDTQYF
d_call: .
j_call: TRBJ2-3
clone_size: many
v_call: TRBV2

cdr3_nt: TGTGCCAGCACCCGAGCGGATTTCAGCACAGATACGCAGTATTTT
cdr3_aa: CASTRADFSTDTQYF
d_call: .
j_call: TRBJ2-3
clone_size: many
v_call: TRBV11-2

cdr3_nt: TGTGCCAGCGTACAGGGACCGAACACTGAAGCTTTCTTT
cdr3_aa: CASVQGPNTEAFF
d_call: .
j_call: TRBJ1-1
clone_size: many
v_call: TRBV6-1

cdr3_nt: TGTGCCAGCAGCCAAGATATGTACGGATTCTACGAGCAGTACTTC
cdr3_aa: CASSQDMYGFYEQYF
d_call: .
j_call: TRBJ2-7
clone_size: many
v_call: TRBV3-1

cdr3_nt: TGCAGTGCTAGGAGACTAGCGCAAAACTACAATGAGCAGTTCTTC
cdr3_aa: CSARRLAQNYNEQFF
d_call: TRBD2
j_call: TRBJ2-1
clone_size: many
v_call: TRBV20-1

cdr3_nt: TGTGCCAGCAGTCCTCTCCCCGGACCCTATGGCTACACCTTC
cdr3_aa: CASSPLPGPYGYTF
d_call: .
j_call: TRBJ1-2
clone_size: many
v_call: TRBV12-3/TRBV12-4

cdr3_nt: TGCGCCAGCAGCTTGGAGGCAGGAAACGAGCAGTACTTC
cdr3_aa: CASSLEAGNEQYF
d_call: .
j_call: TRBJ2-7
clone_size: .
v_call: TRBV5-1

cdr3_nt: TGCGCCAGCAGCCAAGGGGACAGGTTGGCAGATACGCAGTATTTT
cdr3_aa: CASSQGDRLADTQYF
d_call: TRBD1
j_call: TRBJ2-3
clone_size: many
v_call: TRBV4-1

cdr3_nt: TGTGCCAGCAGCTCGGACTCCGGGGCCTCCGGAGATACGCAGTATTTT
cdr3_aa: CASSSDSGASGDTQYF
d_call: .
j_call: TRBJ2-3
clone_size: many
v_call: TRBV7-1

cdr3_nt: TGCGCCAGCCACCAGGGGAATAATTCACCCCTCCACTTT
cdr3_aa: CASHQGNNSPLHF
d_call: .
j_call: TRBJ1-6
clone_size: few
v_call: TRBV5-1

cdr3_nt: TGTGCCAGCAGCTTCACCAGGGGAGGCGAGACCCAGTACTTC
cdr3_aa: CASSFTRGGETQYF
d_call: .
j_call: TRBJ2-5
clone_size: many
v_call: TRBV11-1

cdr3_nt: TGTGCCAGCAGCTTAGAGGGATTCAACTATGGCTACACCTTC
cdr3_aa: CASSLEGFNYGYTF
d_call: .
j_call: TRBJ1-2
clone_size: many
v_call: TRBV11-1

cdr3_nt: TGTGCCAGCAGTGAATGGGAAGGTCCTCAAGAGACCCAGTACTTC
cdr3_aa: CASSEWEGPQETQYF
d_call: .
j_call: TRBJ2-5
clone_size: many
v_call: TRBV6-1

cdr3_nt: TGTGCCAGCAGGACGGGGGGGAGCGGGGATTCACCCCTCCACTTT
cdr3_aa: CASRTGGSGDSPLHF
d_call: .
j_call: TRBJ1-6
clone_size: many
v_call: TRBV12-3/TRBV12-4

cdr3_nt: TGTGCCAGTGGCTGGGGGGACACCACCTACAATGAGCAGTTCTTC
cdr3_aa: CASGWGDTTYNEQFF
d_call: .
j_call: TRBJ2-1
clone_size: many
v_call: TRBV19

cdr3_nt: TGTGCCAGCAGTTTCCTCGGTCGGCAAGAGACGCAGTTCTTC
cdr3_aa: CASSFLGRQETQFF
d_call: .
j_call: TRBJ2-1
clone_size: .
v_call: TRBV28

cdr3_nt: TGTGCCAGCAGTGGCGGAGGAAATGAGCAGTTCTTC
cdr3_aa: CASSGGGNEQFF
d_call: .
j_call: TRBJ2-1
clone_size: .
v_call: TRBV6-1

cdr3_nt: TGTGCCAGCAGCTCTAGCGGTCCGGAGGACAATGAGCAGTTCTTC
cdr3_aa: CASSSSGPEDNEQFF
d_call: TRBD2
j_call: TRBJ2-1
clone_size: many
v_call: TRBV12-3/TRBV12-4

cdr3_nt: TGCAGTGCTAGAGATCAGGGGGCGCATTTAGGCTACACCTTC
cdr3_aa: CSARDQGAHLGYTF
d_call: TRBD1
j_call: TRBJ1-2
clone_size: few
v_call: TRBV20-1

cdr3_nt: TGCGCCAGCAGGCAGGAGACAGATACGCAGTATTTT
cdr3_aa: CASRQETDTQYF
d_call: .
j_call: TRBJ2-3
clone_size: many
v_call: TRBV10-2

cdr3_nt: TGTGCCAGCGGCCGCAAGGTGACCCAGTACTTC
cdr3_aa: CASGRKVTQYF
d_call: .
j_call: TRBJ2-5
clone_size: many
v_call: TRBV28

cdr3_nt: TGTGCCAGCAGTGAGCACCGGGACAGGCTCAATGAGCAGTTCTTC
cdr3_aa: CASSEHRDRLNEQFF
d_call: TRBD1
j_call: TRBJ2-1
clone_size: many
v_call: TRBV6-1

cdr3_nt: TGTGCCATCCGGACGGTAGCTAACTATGGCTACACCTTC
cdr3_aa: CAIRTVANYGYTF
d_call: .
j_call: TRBJ1-2
clone_size: many
v_call: TRBV10-3

cdr3_nt: TGCAGTGCTAGAGGTGGGGGACAGCACCAAGAGACCCAGTACTTC
cdr3_aa: CSARGGGQHQETQYF
d_call: TRBD1
j_call: TRBJ2-5
clone_size: many
v_call: TRBV20-1

cdr3_nt: TGCGCCAGCAGCCGGGGACAGGGGGGTACTGAAGCTTTCTTT
cdr3_aa: CASSRGQGGTEAFF
d_call: TRBD1
j_call: TRBJ1-1
clone_size: .
v_call: TRBV5-1

cdr3_nt: TGCAGTGCTAGAGATAGCAATCAGCCCCAGCATTTT
cdr3_aa: CSARDSNQPQHF
d_call: .
j_call: TRBJ1-5
clone_size: many
v_call: TRBV20-1

cdr3_nt: TGTGCCAGCAGAGTGAGAGAGAATACGCAGTATTTT
cdr3_aa: CASRVRENTQYF
d_call: .
j_call: TRBJ2-3
clone_size: many
v_call: TRBV11-1

cdr3_nt: TGCGCCAGCAGCCCATCCCAGGGGAACACTGAAGCTTTCTTT
cdr3_aa: CASSPSQGNTEAFF
d_call: .
j_call: TRBJ1-1
clone_size: many
v_call: TRBV4-3

cdr3_nt: TGCAGCGTTGAAGCTAGCGGGGTATACAATGAGCAGTTCTTC
cdr3_aa: CSVEASGVYNEQFF
d_call: TRBD2
j_call: TRBJ2-1
clone_size: .
v_call: TRBV29-1

cdr3_nt: TGCAGTGCTACCCCGACTAGCGCTAGCTCCTACAATGAGCAGTTCTTC
cdr3_aa: CSATPTSASSYNEQFF
d_call: TRBD2
j_call: TRBJ2-1
clone_size: many
v_call: TRBV20-1

cdr3_nt: TGCGCCAGCAGCCCCGCATCCCAAGAGACCCAGTACTTC
cdr3_aa: CASSPASQETQYF
d_call: .
j_call: TRBJ2-5
clone_size: .
v_call: TRBV5-1

cdr3_nt: TGTGCCAGCAGTTACTCGATGGGACAACAAATAATGAACACTGAAGCTTTCTTT
cdr3_aa: CASSYSMGQQIMNTEAFF
d_call: .
j_call: TRBJ1-1
clone_size: many
v_call: TRBV6-2/TRBV6-3

cdr3_nt: TGTGCCAGCAGCTTAGTAGGGACAGGGGACCACGAGCAGTACTTC
cdr3_aa: CASSLVGTGDHEQYF
d_call: TRBD1
j_call: TRBJ2-7
clone_size: many
v_call: TRBV11-2